This T cell receptor beta chain was observed in a study of CD8 T cells in Susac syndrome. Healthy donors matched for age and sex were used as controls. V gave up 3 bases and J gave up 5 bases, with 7 bases separating them. Germline loops: CDR1 SQVTM, CDR2 ANQGSEA. The CDR3 loop spans 11 amino acids. An input of roughly 0.45 to 1 ug of RNA was subjected to reverse transcription using random hexamers. Amplification of TCR beta CDR3 was carried out by immunoSEQ multiplex PCR, which covered 54 Vbeta and 13 Jbeta segments. MiXCR was run by TCRdb on the immunoSEQ multiplex PCR reads, yielding one entry per CDR3 protein. This sample yields 130,000 to 150,000 distinct CDR3 sequences, of which roughly 94% are seen a single time; 0.25% to 0.3% belongs to the top ten.

This sequence joins TRBV29-1 and TRBJ1-1; no firm D call. The TCR was taken from a human donor in good health. The sample consisted of CD8+ T cells from PBMCs. Here the CDR3 DNA reads TGCAGCGTTGAGGCGACTACTGAAGCTTTCTTT. It translates to CSVEATTEAFF.